Shown below are 5 T cell receptor beta chains from a single sample sequenced in a study of blood T cell repertoires in COVID-19. The assay was immunoSEQ multiplex PCR, and TCRdb's table has in-frame clones only and misses some. The top ten clones hold 1.5% to 2% of a sample with more than 250,000 clones, roughly 83% of them seen once. Sequences were obtained from peripheral blood. The receptor source for this set is a woman aged 50 to 60 with acute or convalescent COVID-19.

The chain links TRBV27 to TRBJ1-1; 8 nucleotides align to TRBD1. The CDR3 sequence is 14 residues long. Germline CDR1 MNHEY, CDR2 SMNVEV (reference sequence). After removal of 6 bases from V and 1 base from J, the junction contained 4 bases not matched to a gene. The CDR3 sequence is CASRWTGPNTEAFF. In DNA form, the CDR3 reads TGTGCCAGCAGGTGGACAGGGCCGAACACTGAAGCTTTCTTT.

The rearrangement links TRBV7-2 to TRBJ1-1; possible D gene TRBD1, 6 bases. There are 14 residues in the CDR3. Germline V lookup: CDR1 SGHTA, CDR2 FQGNSA. Trimming took 5 bases from V and 1 from J, leaving 11 bases between them. The CDR3 here is CASSRDRPNTEAFF. CDR3 DNA sequence: TGTGCCAGCAGCCGTGACAGGCCGAACACTGAAGCTTTCTTT.

The chain combines TRBV18 with TRBJ2-3; D unclear. The CDR3 covers 15 residues. Trimming shortened V by 3 bases and J by 5 bases, and 15 bases separated the two germline ends. Germline V gene lookup returns CDR1 KGHSH and CDR2 LQKENI. CDR3: CASSPAARPRDTQYF. CDR3 nucleotides: TGTGCCAGCTCACCCGCCGCGAGGCCGAGAGATACGCAGTATTTT.

The genes are TRBV7-8 and TRBJ1-5; TRBD1 agrees at 8 bases. Germline CDR1 is SGHVS and CDR2 is FQNEAQ. The CDR3 is made up of 18 amino acids. Trimming removed 4 bases from V and 2 bases from J; junction bases left unmatched: 13. In DNA, the CDR3 is TGTGCCAGCAGCTACGGGAGGCAGGGGGCTCGAGGCAATCAGCCCCAGCATTTT. Protein product: CASSYGRQGARGNQPQHF.

The chain employs TRBV24-1 and TRBJ2-1, with 7 nucleotides matching TRBD2. Unmatched junction bases numbered 9, after V lost 6 bases and J lost 2 bases. The germline gives CDR1 KGHDR, CDR2 SFDVKD. This CDR3 spans 16 amino acids. The CDR3 DNA reads TGTGCCACCAGTAGGGTGGCGGGAGCGACCTACAATGAGCAGTTCTTC. Protein: CATSRVAGATYNEQFF.